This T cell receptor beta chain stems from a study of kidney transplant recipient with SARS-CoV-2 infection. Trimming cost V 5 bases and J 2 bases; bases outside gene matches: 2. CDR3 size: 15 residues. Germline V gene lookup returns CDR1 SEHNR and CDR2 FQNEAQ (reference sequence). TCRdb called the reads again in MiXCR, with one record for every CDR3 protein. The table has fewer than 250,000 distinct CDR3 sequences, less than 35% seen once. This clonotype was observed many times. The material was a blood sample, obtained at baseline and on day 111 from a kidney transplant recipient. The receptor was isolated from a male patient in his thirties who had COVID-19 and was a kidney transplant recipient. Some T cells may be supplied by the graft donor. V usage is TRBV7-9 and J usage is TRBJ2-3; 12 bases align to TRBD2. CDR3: CASSTSGGHTDTQYF. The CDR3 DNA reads TGTGCCAGCAGCACTAGCGGGGGGCACACAGATACGCAGTATTTT. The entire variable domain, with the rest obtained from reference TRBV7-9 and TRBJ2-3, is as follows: DTGVSQNPRHKITKRGQNVTFRCDPISEHNRLYWYRQTLGQGPEFLTYFQNEAQLEKSRLLSDRFSAERPKGSFSTLEIQRTEQGDSAMYLCASSTSGGHTDTQYFGPGTRLTVL.